The 5 T cell receptor beta chains reported below all come from one sample, sequenced in a study of blood T cell repertoires in COVID-19 (dated by TCRdb to 2019 to 2021). The library came from the immunoSEQ multiplex PCR assay. The table comes from immuneACCESS by way of TCRdb, which keeps in-frame sequences with V and J called. Part of the clones is missing from these tables; in studies checked, under half for an unresolved V gene and the rest for unknown reasons. Counted in this sample were approximately 180,000 clones; roughly 89% of them appeared once. Under 3% of the sample lies in the top ten. Sequencing was performed on PBMCs or T cells enriched from blood (not recorded which). Every receptor here comes from a woman aged 40 to 50 with acute COVID-19.

V is TRBV6-1 and J is TRBJ1-5; D gene unclear. From germline, CDR1 is MNHNS and CDR2 SASEGT. The CDR3 has 16 residues. V lost 4 bases and J lost 6, with 19 bases in between. The CDR3 spells CASSAGSGGVSQPQHF. CDR3 nucleotides: TGTGCCAGCAGTGCTGGGTCAGGCGGGGTAAGTCAGCCCCAGCATTTT.

This clone was recorded a few times. Other DNA variants within this sample encode the same CDR3. V is TRBV19 and J is TRBJ2-1, with D perhaps matching TRBD2 (6 bases). CDR1 and CDR2 from the germline V gene are LNHDA and SQIVND (reference sequence). The CDR3 contains 14 residues. V was clipped by 1 base and J by 3 bases, with 7 bases between them. CDR3 sequence reads: CASSIAGLYNEQFF. DNA for the CDR3: TGTGCCAGTAGTATAGCGGGACTCTACAATGAGCAGTTCTTC.

The CDR3 loop reads CASSLLAGGPNTGELFF. The CDR3 DNA reads as TGTGCCAGCAGCCTACTAGCGGGAGGCCCTAACACCGGGGAGCTGTTTTTT. The J gene is TRBJ2-2, the V gene TRBV11-2; TRBD2 matches 12 bases. With 5 bases clipped from V and 2 bases from J, the junction kept 6 bases outside the gene matches. Per the germline V gene, CDR1 is SGHAT and CDR2 is FQNNGV. This CDR3 contains 17 residues.

The chain links TRBV19 to TRBJ1-5; the match to TRBD1 covers 11 bases. The germline CDR1 and CDR2 sequences are LNHDA and SQIVND (reference sequence). V lost 3 bases to trimming and J lost 7 bases; unmatched junction nucleotides: 8. This CDR3 has 16 residues. The CDR3 coding sequence is TGTGCCAGTAGTATTCTTGGACAGGGGGCATGGCAGCCCCAGCATTTT. Its translation: CASSILGQGAWQPQHF. Full variable domain (missing parts from reference TRBV19 and TRBJ1-5): DGGITQSPKYLFRKEGQNVTLSCEQNLNHDAMYWYRQDPGQGLRLIYYSQIVNDFQKGDIAEGYSVSREKKESFPLTVTSAQKNPTAFYLCASSILGQGAWQPQHFGDGTRLSIL.

The chain is built from TRBV11-2 and TRBJ1-2; no reliable D call. The CDR3 loop spans 16 amino acids. Germline loops: CDR1 SGHAT, CDR2 FQNNGV. The V gene lost 0 bases and the J gene lost 8 bases, with 19 bases spanning the gap. This chain's CDR3 is CASSLDRSLPGSGYTF. CDR3 nucleotide sequence: TGTGCCAGCAGCTTAGATCGCTCTTTGCCGGGAAGCGGCTACACCTTC. Combining the CDR3 with reference TRBV11-2 and TRBJ1-2 gives the whole variable domain EAGVAQSPRYKIIEKRQSVAFWCNPISGHATLYWYQQILGQGPKLLIQFQNNGVVDDSQLPKDRFSAERLKGVDSTLKIQPAKLEDSAVYLCASSLDRSLPGSGYTFGSGTRLTVV.